These 28 T cell receptor beta chains share one sample of origin, sequenced in a study of Graves' ophthalmopathy and Graves' hyperthyroidism. RNA served as the template for amplifying TCR beta CDR3 regions. Scientists carried out first-round RT-PCR using HTBI primers and then a second-round multiplex PCR. TCRdb re-called the multiplex PCR reads with MiXCR, one entry per CDR3 protein. The data show about 410,000 distinct CDR3 sequences, approximately 20% seen once. Sequencing was carried out using peripheral blood. Receptors were obtained from a woman between 18 and 29 years old with Graves' ophthalmopathy.

In its sample, this clonotype was seen many times. The CDR3 is CASSQQRLAGAHEQYF. The CDR3 nucleotides are TGTGCCAGCAGCCAACAAAGACTAGCGGGAGCCCACGAGCAGTACTTC. This sequence joins TRBV4-2 and TRBJ2-7; TRBD2 agrees at 12 bases. Per the germline V gene, CDR1 is LGHNA and CDR2 is YNFKEQ. After removal of 2 bases from V and 5 bases from J, the junction contained 7 bases not matched to a gene. This CDR3 is built from 16 residues.

CDR3: CASKTGGSSYEQYF. As DNA, the CDR3 is TGTGCCAGCAAAACAGGGGGGAGCTCCTACGAGCAGTACTTC. The chain uses TRBV6-1 and TRBJ2-7; 8 bases align to TRBD1. The CDR3 contains 14 residues. The J segment lost 0 bases and the V segment lost 7 bases, leaving 5 bases of the junction unmatched. CDR1 and CDR2 from the germline V gene are MNHNS and SASEGT.

This clonotype was recorded at least ten times. This chain links TRBV20-1 with TRBJ2-5; D is uncertain. From germline, CDR1 is DFQATT and CDR2 SNEGSKA (reference sequence). With 6 bases removed from V and 4 bases from J, the gap between germline ends came to 18 bases. This CDR3 is built from 14 residues. CDR3 bases: TGCAGTGCCCCACCGGGTCTCCTAAGAGAGACCCAGTACTTC. It codes for CSAPPGLLRETQYF.

With respect to this clonotype: A read error may account for a junction end that differs from germline. The chain carries TRBV30 and TRBJ2-7, with 9 bases aligning to TRBD1. The CDR3 extends over 15 amino acids. Per the germline V gene, CDR1 is GTSNPN and CDR2 is SVGIG (reference sequence). Here the CDR3 reads CAWSGGHRTGVATKF. CDR3 DNA sequence: TGTGCCTGGAGTGGCGGTCATAGGACAGGGGTAGCTACCAAATTC.

This chain uses TRBV7-2 with TRBJ2-5; D may be TRBD1 (5 bases). Germline V gene sequence: CDR1 SGHTA, CDR2 FQGNSA. V lost 1 base and J lost 11, with 11 bases in between. CDR3 size: 12 residues. The CDR3 DNA is TGTGCCAGCAGCTTAGACAGGATAGCTCAGTACTTC. This encodes CASSLDRIAQYF.

This clonotype appeared many times. The gene calls are TRBV6-1 and TRBJ1-6; D might be TRBD1 (6 bases). Germline assignment: CDR1 MNHNS and CDR2 SASEGT. V lost 10 bases, J lost 7 bases, and 23 bases lay in between. This CDR3 has 16 amino acids. CDR3 amino acids: CATRRGGIGKNSPLHF. The CDR3 DNA sequence: TGTGCCACCCGAAGGGGGGGGATCGGGAAGAATTCACCCCTCCACTTT.

The sample holds many counts of this clonotype. This sequence may be a read error, since a much larger clone differs from it by one base. The chain couples TRBV6-1 to TRBJ2-5; D remains ambiguous. The CDR3 spans 14 residues. Germline CDR1 is MNHNS and CDR2 is SASEGT. V was clipped by 6 bases and J by 2 bases, with 13 bases between them. Here the CDR3 DNA reads TGTGCCAGCAGAGAACGAAGCGTGCAAGAGACCCAGTACTTC. It yields the protein CASRERSVQETQYF.

This clonotype was counted ten times or more. The CDR3 DNA reads as TGCGCCAGCAAGACAGGGGTCGAGCAGTACTTC. Translated, it gives CASKTGVEQYF. The chain joins TRBV5-1 to TRBJ2-7; TRBD1 aligns across 8 bases. The CDR3 consists of 11 residues. Per the germline V gene, CDR1 is SGHRS and CDR2 is YFSETQ. The ends lost 6 bases at V and 6 bases at J; junction bases unmatched: 2.

This clonotype showed up many times. This chain links TRBV13 with TRBJ1-3; unclear D gene. Per the germline V gene, CDR1 is PRHDT and CDR2 is FYEKMQ (reference sequence). Trimming left V 5 bases short and J 1 base short, with 12 bases between. CDR3 length: 15 amino acids. Written as DNA, the CDR3 is TGTGCCAGCAGCCCAGGTGCAGGATCTGGAAACACCATATATTTT. Translated, it gives CASSPGAGSGNTIYF.

The table lists this clonotype with many counts. The genes are TRBV29-1 and TRBJ1-5; tentatively, D is TRBD1 (6 bases). Germline V CDR1 and CDR2: SQVTM, ANQGSEA. Trimming removed 4 bases at V and 9 bases at J, with 13 bases between. This CDR3 is built from 12 residues. This CDR3 is CSVVTGWGPQHF. The CDR3 DNA is TGCAGCGTTGTGACAGGTTGGGGGCCCCAGCATTTT. Together with reference TRBV29-1 and TRBJ1-5, the CDR3 gives the full variable domain: SAVISQKPSRDICQRGTSLTIQCQVDSQVTMMFWYRQQPGQSLTLIATANQGSEATYESGFVIDKFPISRPNLTFSTLTVSNMSPEDSSIYLCSVVTGWGPQHFGDGTRLSIL.

This clonotype has more than one count but fewer than ten. J is TRBJ1-1 and V is TRBV19, with D possibly matching TRBD1 (5 bases). Per germline, CDR1 LNHDA and CDR2 SQIVND (reference sequence). The CDR3 is made up of 15 amino acids. V lost 7 bases and J 3 bases, leaving 18 bases between the germline ends. The CDR3: CASMMGGLSDTEAFF. In DNA form, the CDR3 reads TGTGCCAGTATGATGGGGGGTTTGTCGGACACTGAAGCTTTCTTT.

The table lists this clonotype with many counts. The chain uses TRBV11-3 and TRBJ2-7, with D maybe TRBD1 (5 bases). Trimming took off 4 bases at V and 7 bases at J, with 17 bases between the two ends. This CDR3 contains 14 residues. Germline V lookup: CDR1 SGHNT, CDR2 YENEEA. The CDR3 loop reads CASSSTAGSGEQYF. Written as DNA, the CDR3 is TGTGCCAGCAGCTCGACCGCCGGTTCAGGGGAGCAGTACTTC. Combining the CDR3 with reference TRBV11-3 and TRBJ2-7 gives the whole variable domain EAGVVQSPRYKIIEKKQPVAFWCNPISGHNTLYWYLQNLGQGPELLIRYENEEAVDDSQLPKDRFSAERLKGVDSTLKIQPAELGDSAVYLCASSSTAGSGEQYFGPGTRLTVT.

This clonotype was counted at least ten times. The V and J genes are TRBV28 and TRBJ1-5; perhaps TRBD1 as D (6 bases). Trimming pared 9 bases from V and 1 base from J, leaving 13 bases between. The CDR3 has 14 residues. The germline CDR1 and CDR2 sequences are MDHEN and SYDVKM. CDR3 sequence (DNA): TGTGCCAGTAGACAGGTCCAAAGCAATCAGCCCCAGCATTTT. Amino acids: CASRQVQSNQPQHF.

This clonotype was observed a handful of times. V usage is TRBV12-3 or TRBV12-4 and J usage is TRBJ2-5, with 9 bases lining up with TRBD1. J gave up 4 bases and V 2 bases, and 8 bases lay outside the gene matches. The CDR3 totals 16 residues. In DNA, the CDR3 is TGTGCCAGCAGTTTAACCGGGACAGGGCTTTTAGAGACCCAGTACTTC. Residues: CASSLTGTGLLETQYF.

This clonotype was observed at least ten times. The V gene is TRBV6-2 or TRBV6-3, the J gene TRBJ1-3, with a weak D call TRBD1 (5 bases). Per the germline V gene, CDR1 is MNHEY and CDR2 is SVGEGT. V lost 6 bases and J 0 bases, leaving 21 bases between the germline ends. This CDR3 region has 18 residues. CDR3 region: CASSLESGRRISGNTIYF. For the CDR3, the DNA is TGTGCCAGCAGCCTTGAGTCGGGACGGAGAATCTCTGGAAACACCATATATTTT.

This clonotype was seen repeatedly, ten times or more. The V gene is TRBV2, the J gene TRBJ2-4, with D perhaps matching TRBD1 or TRBD2 (6 bases each). Germline CDR1 SNHLY, CDR2 FYNNEI. V was cut by 6 bases and J by 8 bases, with 26 bases left in between. This CDR3 spans 17 amino acids. The CDR3 bases are TGTGCCAGCAGCGGGGGCCTTAGCTTCGACCGGAGGGACATTCAGTACTTC. Its translation is CASSGGLSFDRRDIQYF.

This clonotype was counted at least ten times. The chain links TRBV7-2 to TRBJ2-7; 7 bases line up with TRBD2. Germline-derived CDR1 and CDR2 are SGHTA and FQGNSA. Trimming cost V 6 bases and J 0 bases; bases outside gene matches: 8. The CDR3 is 15 amino acids. The CDR3 region has the DNA TGTGCCAGCAGACGAAACCGGGACTACTCCTACGAGCAGTACTTC. Translating it yields CASRRNRDYSYEQYF.

In this sample, this clonotype turned up many times. The gene calls are TRBV15 and TRBJ2-5; D is perhaps TRBD2 (6 bases). The CDR3 extends over 15 amino acids. Trimming took off 1 base at V and 7 bases at J, with 16 bases between the two ends. CDR1 and CDR2 (germline): LNHNV, YYDKDF (reference sequence). This chain's CDR3 is CATSRVRLGVGTQYF. The CDR3 nucleotides read TGTGCCACCAGCAGAGTACGACTAGGAGTAGGGACCCAGTACTTC.

The J gene is TRBJ2-2, the V gene TRBV11-3; 8 nucleotides line up with TRBD1. J was trimmed by 5 bases and V by 5 bases; bases with no gene match: 7. Germline V gene sequence: CDR1 SGHNT, CDR2 YENEEA. The CDR3 consists of 15 residues. The CDR3 coding sequence is TGTGCCAGCAGCCGGGACAGGATCGTTACCGGGGAGCTGTTTTTT. This codes for CASSRDRIVTGELFF.

This clonotype was seen at least ten times. V is TRBV28 and J is TRBJ2-7; 8 bases match TRBD1. Germline V gives CDR1 MDHEN, CDR2 SYDVKM. The CDR3 consists of 14 residues. J lost 2 bases, V lost 7 bases, and 7 bases had no gene match. The CDR3 loop is CASTNRDRPYEQYF. DNA for the CDR3: TGTGCCAGCACCAACCGGGACAGGCCCTACGAGCAGTACTTC.

This clonotype was found many times. V is TRBV25-1 and J is TRBJ2-7; no clear D. The V end lost 1 base, the J end lost 7 bases, and 5 bases lay between the germline ends. The CDR3 covers 11 residues. Germline CDR1 and CDR2: MGHDK and SYGVNS. The CDR3 DNA reads as TGTGCCAGCAGTGAATTTGAGGAGCAGTACTTC. It encodes CASSEFEEQYF.

Ten or more counts support this clonotype. The chain has TRBV6-5 and TRBJ2-7, with 10 bases aligning to TRBD2. CDR1 and CDR2 from the germline V gene are MNHEY and SVGAGI. The J segment lost 1 base and the V segment lost 1 base, leaving 10 bases of the junction unmatched. The CDR3 length is 18 residues. The CDR3 is CASSYCSVVAGGSYEQYF. CDR3 nucleotide sequence: TGTGCCAGCAGTTACTGTAGTGTGGTAGCGGGAGGTTCCTACGAGCAGTACTTC.

This clonotype was seen ten or more times. This sequence joins TRBV20-1 and TRBJ2-7; D is perhaps TRBD1 (5 bases). The ends were cut back, 3 bases at V and 5 bases at J, with 8 bases in the middle. This CDR3 contains 11 residues. Looked up from germline, CDR1 is DFQATT and CDR2 is SNEGSKA (reference sequence). CDR3 protein: CSASQGNEQYF. DNA of the CDR3: TGCAGTGCTAGTCAGGGAAACGAGCAGTACTTC.

At least ten counts were recorded for this clonotype. The chain joins TRBV28 to TRBJ1-1, with D uncertain. The length of the CDR3 is 13 residues. Germline assignment: CDR1 MDHEN and CDR2 SYDVKM. Between the trimmed V and J ends, which lost 8 bases and 0 bases, there was a span of 10 bases. CDR3 bases: TGTGCCAGCTTGGCCAGCATGAACACTGAAGCTTTCTTT. It specifies CASLASMNTEAFF.

The table lists this clonotype with many counts. One base away lies a much larger clone, so this may be a sequencing read error. The chain combines TRBV12-3 or TRBV12-4 with TRBJ1-1, with D hard to call. The CDR3 is 13 residues long. In nucleotides, the CDR3 is TGTGCCAGCAGTGATCCTTTGAACACTAAAGCTTTCTTT. The encoded protein is CASSDPLNTKAFF.

At least ten counts were recorded for this clonotype. The chain has TRBV6-2 or TRBV6-3 and TRBJ2-5, with 8 bases that match TRBD2. V was pared by 4 bases and J by 4 bases, with 11 bases of the junction left unmatched. Germline V gene sequence: CDR1 MNHEY, CDR2 SVGEGT. The CDR3 spans 16 residues. Here the CDR3 DNA reads TGTGCCAGCAGTTCCGAGCGGGAGATTAAACGAGAGACCCAGTACTTC. This translates into CASSSEREIKRETQYF.

There are many counts of this clonotype. The V and J genes are TRBV5-1 and TRBJ2-2; D possibly corresponds to TRBD1 (6 bases). The germline V gene encodes CDR1 SGHRS and CDR2 YFSETQ. V lost 4 bases and J lost 0, with 10 bases in between. The CDR3 is made up of 15 amino acids. The CDR3 DNA follows: TGCGCCAGCAGCAAAGGACAGTCGAACACCGGGGAGCTGTTTTTT. This gives the protein CASSKGQSNTGELFF.

The V and J genes are TRBV12-3 or TRBV12-4 and TRBJ1-3; D call uncertain. The CDR3 spans 15 residues. Trimming took off 5 bases at V and 8 bases at J, with 19 bases between the two ends. In DNA form, the CDR3 reads TGTGCCAGCAGTGAAGGCGCTGGCCAGTGGCACACCATATATTTT. Residues: CASSEGAGQWHTIYF.